The T cell receptor beta chain described here comes from a study of beta chain features in type 1 diabetes (dated by TCRdb to the late 2010s). For the wider study: Patients and healthy donors did not differ in mean age, gender distribution, total cell number or subset yield. Across all samples, approximately 98,000,000 sorted cells were examined, and cell number per subset correlated strongly with RNA yield. In the study, TCRB repertoires of sorted circulating CD4+ T cell subsets from recently diagnosed type 1 diabetes patients were compared with those of matched healthy donors. Regulatory and stem cell-like memory subsets were isolated from only 8 patients and roughly 8 healthy donors, whereas naive and central memory subsets came from all 28 donors. Overall study results and their limits: A moderate but significant shortening of TCRB CDR3 length was observed in type 1 diabetes patients in all four CD4+ subsets. Because cDNA rather than genomic DNA was sequenced, highly expressing activated cells could have been over-represented, although no difference in activation and CD3 levels was found between groups. Only small numbers of individuals were included in the HLA sub-analyses, which left unresolved whether HLA type had any influence on TCRB rearrangement. Patients with type 1 diabetes made fewer insertions and deleted more nucleotides at VDJ recombination sites, implying thymic rearrangement abnormalities. Naive, central memory and regulatory TCRB repertoires appeared to be more alike among patients than among healthy donors. PCR may preferentially amplify shorter templates, but because patient and control samples were amplified and corrected together, any resulting skew would affect both groups equally.

Each donor gave one peripheral blood draw, averaging approximately 0.12 L, which was collected into heparinised tubes. Using a panel that included CD45RO, CCR7, CD25, CD127, CD95 and CD27, naive, central memory, regulatory and stem cell-like memory CD4+ T cells were sorted on a BD FACSAria II. A purity above 98% was achieved for all sorted populations. PBMCs were isolated immediately by Lymphoprep density gradient centrifugation and stained directly without culture. So that batch effects would be minimized, each experiment stained and sorted samples in pairs, pairing one healthy donor with one patient. As concerns this clone: Its antigen is unknown. Qualities for individual bases were not recorded, and no much larger clone is one base off.

CDR1 SGDLS and CDR2 YYNGEE are derived from the germline V gene. Here V drops 8 bases and J drops 2 bases, and the junction holds 7 bases not matched to any gene. From the cysteine through the phenylalanine, the CDR3 covers 14 amino acids. Only the CDR3 DNA stays, 42 bases, in frame from base 1. All of the isolated RNA was reverse transcribed with the High Capacity cDNA Reverse Transcription Kit, so expressed TCRB transcripts were sequenced. Naive, central memory and regulatory T cell samples underwent deep immunoSEQ sequencing, averaging around 4 million total reads per sample. Sorted cells were lysed in RLT buffer and RNA was extracted with DNase-treated RNeasy Micro or Mini kits, depending on cell number. Each cell subset was processed separately to prevent cross-contamination, with patient and healthy donor samples processed together. Using the immunoSEQ multiplex PCR, TCRB sequences were amplified from cDNA into 87-bp fragments spanning the CDR3 region. Sequencing of the amplicons was done on the Illumina HiSeq platform. Under the source paper's analysis protocol: Synthetic template baselines were used to correct PCR bias computationally, reads within Hamming distance 2 were collapsed together, and singletons that could not be merged were discarded. Reads were aligned against IMGT so that V, D and J genes, CDR3 length and insertions or deletions at six rearrangement sites could be assigned. Clonotype counts were normalized to sorted cell number within each subset before computing true diversity and Gini coefficients with the tcR R package. Repertoire sharing was quantified using the overlap coefficient calculated on TCRB nucleotide sequences. Out-of-frame TCRB sequences from naive cells were analyzed to stand in for the pre-selection repertoire. TCRdb re-hosts the immuneACCESS table, in-frame sequences only. Its copies lack some clones; in the studies checked, an unresolved V gene accounts for under half of them, and the cause for the rest is not known. D and trimming come from the DNA, and the V and J calls and clone size come from that table. Present in this sample are a few hundred thousand clones, approximately 16% of which were seen just once. About 0.078% of the sample goes to the ten largest clones.

This clonotype originated in a man aged 30 to 39 with type 1 diabetes. In this chain, TRBV9 is recombined with TRBJ1-2; TRBD1 matches 9 bases in the middle. Sequenced material: naive CD4+ T cells from blood. Sample cell subset or site, as interpreted from the label and publication: true naive CD4+ T cells. The sequenced DNA is TGTGCCAGTACCGTGGGGACAGGGAACTATGGCTACACCTTC. Its protein is CASTVGTGNYGYTF.